These 24 T cell receptor beta chains were all obtained from the same sample, sequenced in a study of cytomegalovirus exposure and HLA in healthy donors. It was with 60 Vbeta and 13 Jbeta primers that the PCR ran. Assay used: immunoSEQ multiplex PCR; TCRdb lists only in-frame clones, some missing. This table has about 190,000 clones, approximately 90% appearing once. What was sequenced was PBMCs. These receptors came from a boy younger than 10 in good health and CMV-seronegative.

Turning to this clone: At one end, the junction sequence differs from germline, possibly due to a read error. V and J are TRBV10-2 and TRBJ1-5; D ambiguous. Germline values: CDR1 WSHSY, CDR2 SAAADI. This CDR3 contains 17 residues. CDR3 loop: CASIEILFPRTHQPQHF. Written as DNA, the CDR3 is TGCGCCAGCATTGAGATACTATTCCCCCGGACTCATCAGCCCCAGCATTTT.

The chain links TRBV10-3 to TRBJ2-5; D remains ambiguous. With 2 bases removed from V and 4 bases from J, the gap between germline ends came to 11 bases. Germline V gene lookup returns CDR1 ENHRY and CDR2 SYGVKD. This CDR3 has 14 residues. The chain's CDR3 is CAISETIVGETQYF. For the CDR3, the DNA is TGTGCCATCAGTGAGACTATAGTGGGAGAGACCCAGTACTTC.

The chain links TRBV28 to TRBJ2-3; TRBD2 matches 9 bases. Germline-derived CDR1 and CDR2 are MDHEN and SYDVKM. V lost 2 bases to trimming and J lost 4 bases; unmatched junction nucleotides: 1. The CDR3 covers 14 residues. The CDR3: CASSLAGGADTQYF. For the CDR3, the DNA is TGTGCCAGCAGTTTAGCGGGAGGGGCAGATACGCAGTATTTT.

The chain couples TRBV25-1 to TRBJ2-2; TRBD2 matches at 10 bases. V dropped 1 base and J dropped 7; count of bases not matched to a gene: 3. Germline CDR1 is MGHDK and CDR2 is SYGVNS. CDR3 length equals 15 residues. This CDR3 reads CASSEWVAGGGELFF. The CDR3 region has the DNA TGTGCCAGCAGTGAATGGGTAGCGGGGGGCGGGGAGCTGTTTTTT.

CDR3 coding DNA: TGTGCCAGTAGTACCGGGACTAGCGGGAGTATTCATAGCACCGGGGAGCTGTTTTTT. Translation gives CASSTGTSGSIHSTGELFF. The gene calls are TRBV19 and TRBJ2-2; 14 bases match TRBD2. J gave up 4 bases and V 4 bases, and 11 bases lay outside the gene matches. The germline CDR1 and CDR2 sequences are LNHDA and SQIVND (reference sequence). This CDR3 region has 19 residues.

The chain carries TRBV6-1 and TRBJ2-5; no definite D call. The CDR3 is 11 residues long. Germline CDR1 reads MNHNS; CDR2 reads SASEGT. V was pared by 8 bases and J by 1 base, with 5 bases between. The CDR3 protein is CASRVQETQYF. The CDR3 DNA is TGTGCCAGCCGCGTCCAAGAGACCCAGTACTTC.

This clone showed up just once. V is TRBV18 and J is TRBJ2-7, with D possibly being TRBD1 (6 bases). Germline loops: CDR1 KGHSH, CDR2 LQKENI. V was cut by 6 bases and J by 0 bases, with 15 bases left in between. The CDR3 is 15 amino acids. The CDR3 sequence is CASSRGHESSYEQYF. CDR3 in DNA: TGTGCCAGCTCCCGGGGACATGAAAGCTCCTACGAGCAGTACTTC.

The chain recombines TRBV5-1 with TRBJ2-3; D is possibly TRBD2 (6 bases). V was cut by 3 bases and J by 3 bases, with 11 bases left in between. The germline V gene has CDR1 SGHRS and CDR2 YFSETQ. This CDR3 is built from 14 residues. CDR3 loop: CASSSSRGTDTQYF. In nucleotides, the CDR3 is TGCGCCAGCAGCTCCTCCCGGGGGACAGATACGCAGTATTTT.

This clone showed up just once. The chain uses TRBV19 and TRBJ2-3; D not resolved. CDR3 length equals 14 residues. CDR1 is LNHDA, CDR2 SQIVND, per germline (reference sequence). With 3 bases removed from V and 1 base from J, the gap between germline ends came to 8 bases. The DNA for the CDR3 is TGTGCCAGTAGTATCTTACTGGGCACAGATACGCAGTATTTT. It encodes CASSILLGTDTQYF. The full variable domain, its missing parts supplied by reference TRBV19 and TRBJ2-3, is DGGITQSPKYLFRKEGQNVTLSCEQNLNHDAMYWYRQDPGQGLRLIYYSQIVNDFQKGDIAEGYSVSREKKESFPLTVTSAQKNPTAFYLCASSILLGTDTQYFGPGTRLTVL.

The CDR3 loop reads CASSESVRVNSPLHF. Here the CDR3 DNA reads TGTGCCAGCAGTGAATCGGTCAGGGTTAATTCACCCCTCCACTTT. J is TRBJ1-6 and V is TRBV25-1, with D possibly being TRBD1 (5 bases). Germline-derived CDR1 and CDR2 are MGHDK and SYGVNS. The CDR3 totals 15 residues. The V end lost 1 base, the J end lost 6 bases, and 10 bases lay between the germline ends.

The chain uses TRBV21-1 and TRBJ1-4. TRBV21-1 is classified as a pseudogene. The CDR3 has 15 residues. The DNA of the CDR3 is TGTGCCAGCAGCAAAATGGGGGGGTGTGGTGAAAAACTGTTTTTT. Protein product: CASSKMGGCGEKLFF.

This chain connects TRBV9 to TRBJ1-6; unclear D gene. Trimming left V 0 bases short and J 10 bases short, with 5 bases between. Germline V CDR1 and CDR2: SGDLS, YYNGEE. This CDR3 is built from 12 residues. The CDR3 DNA reads TGTGCCAGCAGCGTAGCCGGGTCACCCCTCCACTTT. It is translated as CASSVAGSPLHF.

This chain links TRBV10-3 with TRBJ1-1; 10 bases map to TRBD1. V lost 6 bases to trimming and J lost 6 bases; unmatched junction nucleotides: 7. In germline, CDR1 is ENHRY, CDR2 SYGVKD. The length of the CDR3 is 14 residues. Here the CDR3 DNA reads TGTGCCATCAGCGACAGGGGGCCGGACCCTGAAGCTTTCTTT. Protein sequence: CAISDRGPDPEAFF.

The chain recombines TRBV29-1 with TRBJ1-1; D ambiguous. Looked up from germline, CDR1 is SQVTM and CDR2 is ANQGSEA. V dropped 4 bases and J dropped 1 base, with 7 bases sitting between them. The CDR3 covers 12 residues. CDR3 bases: TGCAGCGTTGGTTCCTCGAACACTGAAGCTTTCTTT. Residues: CSVGSSNTEAFF.

The rearrangement joins TRBV6-1 to TRBJ2-3, with TRBD2 matching 7 bases. V dropped 3 bases and J dropped 6; count of bases not matched to a gene: 9. The CDR3 is 15 amino acids. CDR1 MNHNS and CDR2 SASEGT come from the germline V gene. The DNA for the CDR3 is TGTGCCAGCAGTGACGTAGCGGGTTCCCACGATACGCAGTATTTT. It is translated as CASSDVAGSHDTQYF.

The V and J genes are TRBV10-3 and TRBJ2-3; 8 bases agree with TRBD2. The CDR3 length is 15 residues. Germline loops: CDR1 ENHRY, CDR2 SYGVKD. V shed 8 bases and J 2 bases; nucleotides not matched to a gene: 9. CDR3: CAILAASGYTDTQYF. The CDR3, as DNA: TGTGCCATCCTAGCGGCTAGCGGGTACACAGATACGCAGTATTTT.

This sequence joins TRBV25-1 and TRBJ2-4, with D possibly TRBD2 on 6 matching bases. The V gene lost 7 bases and the J gene lost 5 bases, with 24 bases spanning the gap. This CDR3 region has 17 residues. Germline CDR1 and CDR2: MGHDK and SYGVNS. CDR3 loop: CASTGRHPLRRENIQYF. For the CDR3, the DNA is TGTGCCAGCACCGGGCGACACCCGTTGAGGAGGGAAAACATTCAGTACTTC.

J is TRBJ2-5 and V is TRBV4-1; 8 bases map to TRBD2. The end of the DNA is better explained by TRBJ2-7, so the J call may be wrong. This CDR3 region has 14 residues. Germline assignment: CDR1 MGHRA and CDR2 YSYEKL. The CDR3 nucleotides read TGCGCCAGCAGCCAGAGGACCGGGAGGGACGAGCAGTACTTC. This translates into CASSQRTGRDEQYF.

This chain uses TRBV27 with TRBJ2-7; 7 bases fit TRBD2. V lost 4 bases, J lost 3 bases, and 3 bases stayed unmatched. The CDR3 is 13 amino acids. CDR1 is MNHEY, CDR2 SMNVEV, per germline (reference sequence). The CDR3 is CASSSGRVYEQYF. DNA of the CDR3: TGTGCCAGCAGTTCAGGGAGGGTCTACGAGCAGTACTTC.

The chain couples TRBV27 to TRBJ2-3; TRBD1 agrees at 7 bases. This CDR3 is built from 15 residues. Losses at the gene ends were 6 bases for V and 2 bases for J; bases not matched to a gene: 8. The germline gives CDR1 MNHEY, CDR2 SMNVEV (reference sequence). DNA of the CDR3: TGTGCCAGCAGGCTAGGGGGCAGCCCCACAGATACGCAGTATTTT. This translates into CASRLGGSPTDTQYF.

This sequence joins TRBV30 and TRBJ1-5; 8 bases agree with TRBD1. Germline CDR1 and CDR2: GTSNPN and SVGIG (reference sequence). V dropped 5 bases and J dropped 5; count of bases not matched to a gene: 5. The CDR3 is made up of 13 amino acids. CDR3 residues: CAWEQGGDQPQHF. The CDR3 DNA is TGTGCCTGGGAACAGGGGGGCGATCAGCCCCAGCATTTT.

The J gene is TRBJ2-7, the V gene TRBV18; the match to TRBD1 covers 11 bases. The CDR3 runs to 15 residues. V dropped 2 bases and J dropped 2; count of bases not matched to a gene: 2. The germline V gene has CDR1 KGHSH and CDR2 LQKENI. The CDR3 sequence is CASSPKGQGAYEQYF. The CDR3 DNA reads as TGTGCCAGCTCACCAAAGGGACAGGGGGCCTACGAGCAGTACTTC.

The V gene is TRBV7-6, the J gene TRBJ1-3; 9 bases agree with TRBD1. The V and J ends lost 5 bases and 0 bases, in that order; junction bases with no gene match: 8. This CDR3 region has 17 residues. CDR1 is SGHVS, CDR2 FNYEAQ, per germline. The CDR3 is CASSQGGTGSSGNTIYF. CDR3 sequence (DNA): TGTGCCAGCAGCCAAGGGGGGACAGGGAGCTCTGGAAACACCATATATTTT.

This clone was seen once. The chain employs TRBV29-1 and TRBJ2-3; the D is unclear. This CDR3 is built from 14 residues. The V gene's germline CDR1 is SQVTM and CDR2 ANQGSEA. The germline V and J ends were trimmed by 8 bases and 1 base, with 16 bases remaining between them. This chain's CDR3 is CSLTLKSGTDTQYF. Here the CDR3 DNA reads TGCAGCCTAACCCTAAAGTCTGGCACAGATACGCAGTATTTT.